This T cell receptor beta chain derives from a study of somatic mutations in cytotoxic T cells in rheumatoid arthritis. Regarding the study as a whole: Within 8 of 65 patients, the single biggest CD8+ clone made up more than 20% of CD8+ cells. Among rheumatoid arthritis patients and age-matched healthy controls, CD8+ T-cell clonality was not significantly different.

Looked up from germline, CDR1 is SGHAT and CDR2 is FQNNGV. Trimming left V 2 bases short and J 2 bases short, with 7 bases between. This CDR3 spans 13 amino acids. Repertoires were generated with immunoSEQ multiplex PCR, while TCRdb's copy carries only in-frame clones and drops some. The sample records over 15,000 clones, less than 90% being singletons. This clone was found a few times. The antigen remains undetermined. Magnetic beads with positive selection isolated CD4+ and CD8+ fractions, whose purity was verified by flow cytometry. The source of this sequence is a man in his forties in good health. The specimen sequenced was CD8+ T cells sorted from blood. The chain links TRBV11-2 to TRBJ2-7, with D possibly TRBD2 on 5 matching bases. In nucleotides, the CDR3 is TGTGCCAGCAGCTTATCCGGGGCCTACGAGCAGTACTTC. This encodes CASSLSGAYEQYF.